The 29 T cell receptor beta chains below come from one sample, sequenced in a study of cytotoxic CD8 clonotypes in ibrutinib-treated CLL. Libraries were prepared by immunoSEQ multiplex PCR; TCRdb keeps only in-frame clonotypes and omits some of them. The sample lists some 61,000 clones, approximately 70% occurring once. Sequences were derived from PBMCs, sampled after 12 months of ibrutinib treatment. The receptors originated from a human donor with chronic lymphocytic leukemia.

J is TRBJ2-5 and V is TRBV9; possibly TRBD1 for D (6 bases). V lost 0 bases and J lost 1, with 7 bases in between. The V gene's germline CDR1 is SGDLS and CDR2 YYNGEE. The CDR3 extends over 14 amino acids. The DNA for the CDR3 is TGTGCCAGCAGCGTAGGGGGGCCCCAAGAGACCCAGTACTTC. Translated: CASSVGGPQETQYF. The complete variable domain, with remaining parts taken from reference TRBV9 and TRBJ2-5, reads DSGVTQTPKHLITATGQRVTLRCSPRSGDLSVYWYQQSLDQGLQFLIQYYNGEERAKGNILERFSAQQFPDLHSELNLSSLELGDSALYFCASSVGGPQETQYFGPGTRLLVL.

The chain carries TRBV5-1 and TRBJ2-3; tentatively, D is TRBD2 (6 bases). The CDR3 is made up of 14 amino acids. In germline, CDR1 is SGHRS, CDR2 YFSETQ. Trimming took 3 bases from V and 2 from J, leaving 10 bases between them. The CDR3 region is CASSSGGVTDTQYF. The CDR3 DNA reads as TGCGCCAGCAGCTCCGGGGGAGTCACAGATACGCAGTATTTT.

V is TRBV18 and J is TRBJ2-5; TRBD1 might be the D (5 bases). In germline, CDR1 is KGHSH, CDR2 LQKENI. V lost 0 bases and J lost 0, with 20 bases in between. The CDR3 loop spans 19 amino acids. CDR3 residues: CASSPPLAGLARYQETQYF. The CDR3 DNA is TGTGCCAGCTCACCACCGTTGGCAGGGTTGGCGCGATACCAAGAGACCCAGTACTTC.

The genes are TRBV7-2 and TRBJ1-6, with 8 nucleotides matching TRBD1. Germline V gene data show CDR1 as SGHTA and CDR2 as FQGNSA. Trimming took 6 bases from V and 0 from J; bases not matched to a gene: 7. The length of the CDR3 is 17 residues. In nucleotides, the CDR3 is TGTGCCAGCAGGTTGGCAGGGGGCAACTCCTATAATTCACCCCTCCACTTT. Protein sequence: CASRLAGGNSYNSPLHF.

The V gene is TRBV2, the J gene TRBJ2-5, with 7 bases that match TRBD1. Losses at the gene ends were 5 bases for V and 2 bases for J; bases not matched to a gene: 5. There are 14 residues in the CDR3. The germline V gene encodes CDR1 SNHLY and CDR2 FYNNEI. The chain's CDR3 is CASSPRQGQETQYF. Written as DNA, the CDR3 is TGTGCCAGCAGTCCTCGACAGGGTCAAGAGACCCAGTACTTC.

The rearrangement uses TRBV7-8 and TRBJ1-1; D is undetermined. Trimming cost V 1 base and J 0 bases, with 6 bases left between them. The germline V gene has CDR1 SGHVS and CDR2 FQNEAQ. This CDR3 has 14 amino acids. DNA of the CDR3: TGTGCCAGCAGCTTAGTAGGTCTGAACACTGAAGCTTTCTTT. Translating it yields CASSLVGLNTEAFF.

This clone came up once. V gene TRBV5-1 combines with J gene TRBJ2-2; D not resolved. This CDR3 has 13 amino acids. Germline CDR1 SGHRS, CDR2 YFSETQ. V was cut by 0 bases and J by 5 bases, with 5 bases left in between. The CDR3 loop is CASSLDSTGELFF. Written as DNA, the CDR3 is TGCGCCAGCAGCTTGGATTCGACCGGGGAGCTGTTTTTT.

This clone was picked up a small number of times. The chain employs TRBV2 and TRBJ1-1; possibly TRBD1 for D (6 bases). V gave up 3 bases and J gave up 0 bases, with 8 bases separating them. CDR3 length: 14 amino acids. Germline CDR1 SNHLY, CDR2 FYNNEI. CDR3 in DNA: TGTGCCAGCAGTGAGGAGGGGGTGAACACTGAAGCTTTCTTT. This encodes CASSEEGVNTEAFF.

The rearrangement links TRBV9 to TRBJ2-7; D is perhaps TRBD2 (8 bases). V was shortened by 0 bases and J by 4 bases, with 17 bases between the two germline ends. CDR1 is SGDLS, CDR2 YYNGEE, per germline. The CDR3 loop spans 16 amino acids. As DNA, the CDR3 is TGTGCCAGCAGCGTAGGCGGGAGGACAGGTCCTTACGAGCAGTACTTC. This gives the protein CASSVGGRTGPYEQYF.

V is TRBV7-3 and J is TRBJ2-5, with 11 positions matching TRBD1. Germline V gene data show CDR1 as SGHTA and CDR2 as FQGTGA. The length of the CDR3 is 16 residues. V lost 5 bases and J lost 2; bases outside the gene matches: 7. CDR3 nucleotide sequence: TGTGCCAGCAGCCCCCGGGACAGGGGGAAACAAGAGACCCAGTACTTC. Encoded protein: CASSPRDRGKQETQYF.

The chain joins TRBV7-8 to TRBJ1-5; D gene unclear. This CDR3 is 19 amino acids long. Trimming took off 1 base at V and 0 bases at J, with 19 bases between the two ends. Germline assignment: CDR1 SGHVS and CDR2 FQNEAQ. The CDR3 spells CASSLGRAFDSHSNQPQHF. CDR3 DNA sequence: TGTGCCAGCAGCTTAGGAAGGGCGTTCGACTCCCATAGCAATCAGCCCCAGCATTTT.

This clone has just a few counts. This chain links TRBV10-1 with TRBJ1-1, with D possibly matching TRBD1 (5 bases). CDR3 length equals 12 residues. Trimming left V 4 bases short and J 4 bases short, with 7 bases between. CDR1 is WNHNN and CDR2 is SYGVQD in the germline V gene (reference sequence). Here the CDR3 DNA reads TGCGCCAGCAGTGGAGACAGCACTGAAGCTTTCTTT. Its translation is CASSGDSTEAFF.

V gene TRBV4-3 combines with J gene TRBJ2-3, with TRBD2 matching 13 bases. Germline values: CDR1 LGHNA, CDR2 YSLEER. This CDR3 spans 19 amino acids. The J segment lost 0 bases and the V segment lost 2 bases, leaving 8 bases of the junction unmatched. In DNA, the CDR3 is TGCGCCAGCAGCCAACGACTAGCGGGGGGACTCTCAAGCACAGATACGCAGTATTTT. As protein: CASSQRLAGGLSSTDTQYF.

The chain recombines TRBV5-4 with TRBJ2-2; 8 bases are a match to TRBD1. Germline V gene lookup returns CDR1 SGHNT and CDR2 YYREEE (reference sequence). Trimming cost V 4 bases and J 5 bases; bases outside gene matches: 13. The CDR3 is made up of 17 amino acids. CDR3 nucleotide sequence: TGTGCCAGCAGCCCCTATGGACAGGGAGGAAGGACCGGGGAGCTGTTTTTT. Encoded protein: CASSPYGQGGRTGELFF.

This chain joins TRBV5-1 and TRBJ2-3, with TRBD2 as a possible D gene (6 bases). The CDR3 is made up of 16 amino acids. V was pared by 0 bases and J by 2 bases, with 13 bases between. Germline V gene sequence: CDR1 SGHRS, CDR2 YFSETQ. The CDR3 sequence is CASSLGGLPPTDTQYF. As DNA, the CDR3 is TGCGCCAGCAGCTTGGGGGGACTTCCTCCCACAGATACGCAGTATTTT.

This clone appeared a few times. J is TRBJ1-6 and V is TRBV5-4, with unresolved D. Germline lookup yields CDR1 SGHNT and CDR2 YYREEE (reference sequence). CDR3 length: 13 amino acids. Deletions cut 4 bases from V and 6 bases from J, with 8 bases between. This CDR3 reads CASSVEPNSPLHF. In DNA form, the CDR3 reads TGTGCCAGCAGCGTTGAACCTAATTCACCCCTCCACTTT.

The rearrangement joins TRBV5-4 to TRBJ1-2; D is uncertain. V shed 0 bases and J shed 4 bases, with 7 bases lying between them. Germline V gene sequence: CDR1 SGHNT, CDR2 YYREEE (reference sequence). CDR3 length: 13 residues. CDR3 sequence (DNA): TGTGCCAGCAGCTTGGACGAATTCTATGGCTACACCTTC. As protein: CASSLDEFYGYTF.

The table lists this clone with a few counts. The rearrangement links TRBV9 to TRBJ2-2; D is unclear. From germline, CDR1 is SGDLS and CDR2 YYNGEE. This CDR3 has 15 amino acids. V shed 4 bases and J shed 3 bases, with 13 bases lying between them. The DNA for the CDR3 is TGTGCCAGCAGCCCCCTCGGTGGGGACACCGGGGAGCTGTTTTTT. It specifies CASSPLGGDTGELFF.

V and J are TRBV2 and TRBJ2-7, with 9 bases aligning to TRBD1. Germline V gives CDR1 SNHLY, CDR2 FYNNEI. V trimming: 6 bases; J trimming: 4 bases; junction bases outside the gene matches: 10. The CDR3 has 15 amino acids. The CDR3, as DNA: TGTGCCAGCAGATTGGGGACAGGGCCTAGTTACGAGCAGTACTTC. This translates into CASRLGTGPSYEQYF.

CDR3 in amino acids: CSVVKDRASGANVLTF. CDR3 nucleotide sequence: TGCAGCGTTGTGAAAGACAGGGCCTCTGGGGCCAACGTCCTGACTTTC. This chain uses TRBV29-1 with TRBJ2-6; 7 bases fit TRBD1. Losses at the gene ends were 4 bases for V and 0 bases for J; bases not matched to a gene: 6. The CDR3 is made up of 16 amino acids. The germline CDR1 and CDR2 sequences are SQVTM and ANQGSEA.

The genes are TRBV27 and TRBJ2-5; 7 positions match TRBD2. Germline CDR1 reads MNHEY; CDR2 reads SMNVEV (reference sequence). With 4 bases clipped from V and 4 bases from J, the junction kept 9 bases outside the gene matches. CDR3 length equals 15 residues. The DNA for the CDR3 is TGTGCCAGCAGTTCCCCCCGGGACTATCGAGAGACCCAGTACTTC. It specifies CASSSPRDYRETQYF.

V gene TRBV27 combines with J gene TRBJ2-3; TRBD2 aligns across 10 bases. Losses at the gene ends were 3 bases for V and 4 bases for J; bases not matched to a gene: 1. The CDR3 contains 14 residues. CDR1 MNHEY and CDR2 SMNVEV come from the germline V gene (reference sequence). The CDR3 loop is CASSLGLASDTQYF. The CDR3 DNA reads as TGTGCCAGCAGTTTGGGACTAGCGTCAGATACGCAGTATTTT.

This clone came up a few times. The V call is TRBV6-1, the J call TRBJ2-7; a weak D match, TRBD2 (6 bases). Trimming cost V 9 bases and J 1 base, with 19 bases left between them. CDR1 MNHNS and CDR2 SASEGT come from the germline V gene. The CDR3 runs to 15 residues. The CDR3 nucleotides are TGTGCCAGTCAATTCGGGACTGGGAGGTCCTACGAGCAGTACTTC. Encoded protein: CASQFGTGRSYEQYF.

The rearrangement uses TRBV15 and TRBJ2-3, with 8 bases fitting TRBD1. Germline V gene data show CDR1 as LNHNV and CDR2 as YYDKDF (reference sequence). J was trimmed by 2 bases and V by 2 bases; bases with no gene match: 3. This CDR3 contains 15 residues. The CDR3 here is CATSRIQGATDTQYF. The DNA of the CDR3 is TGTGCCACCAGCAGAATCCAGGGGGCCACAGATACGCAGTATTTT.

The chain has TRBV4-1 and TRBJ1-2; 12 nucleotides line up with TRBD1. V shed 3 bases and J 5 bases; nucleotides not matched to a gene: 7. This CDR3 contains 16 residues. Germline V gene sequence: CDR1 MGHRA, CDR2 YSYEKL. The CDR3 loop is CASSHAGQGAGYGYTF. The CDR3 DNA follows: TGCGCCAGCAGCCACGCGGGACAGGGGGCAGGATATGGCTACACCTTC.

The chain links TRBV30 to TRBJ2-7; no firm D call. CDR3 length: 16 amino acids. V lost 0 bases and J 0 bases, leaving 15 bases between the germline ends. The germline CDR1 and CDR2 sequences are GTSNPN and SVGIG (reference sequence). The CDR3 DNA reads as TGTGCCTGGAGTGTAAATTTCTTTAGGAGCTCCTACGAGCAGTACTTC. This sequence encodes CAWSVNFFRSSYEQYF.

The chain uses TRBV2 and TRBJ1-1; 11 bases map to TRBD1. With 5 bases clipped from V and 3 bases from J, the junction kept 5 bases outside the gene matches. Germline V gene lookup returns CDR1 SNHLY and CDR2 FYNNEI. This CDR3 spans 15 amino acids. The CDR3 loop reads CASSRDRGGDTEAFF. CDR3 DNA sequence: TGTGCCAGCAGTCGGGACAGGGGGGGTGACACTGAAGCTTTCTTT.

The rearrangement links TRBV10-3 to TRBJ1-2, with 7 bases aligning to TRBD1. This CDR3 has 13 amino acids. With V trimmed by 7 bases and J by 3 bases, 5 bases remained unmatched. The germline gives CDR1 ENHRY, CDR2 SYGVKD. The CDR3 DNA reads as TGTGCCATCACGGAGGGGGCGGACTATGGCTACACCTTC. As protein: CAITEGADYGYTF.

This chain uses TRBV6-1 with TRBJ1-2; 10 nucleotides line up with TRBD1. After removal of 6 bases from V and 4 bases from J, the junction contained 5 bases not matched to a gene. Germline V gene data show CDR1 as MNHNS and CDR2 as SASEGT. The CDR3 loop spans 14 amino acids. The CDR3 loop is CASRIGQGGYGYTF. The CDR3 DNA sequence: TGTGCCAGCAGGATCGGACAGGGGGGCTATGGCTACACCTTC.